The present T cell receptor (beta chain) was sequenced within a study of early T cells in non-severe SARS-CoV-2 infection. This clonotype was detected ten times or more. TCRdb reprocessed the 5' RACE reads with MiXCR, giving one entry per CDR3 protein. The sample shows approximately 35,000 distinct CDR3 sequences, about 3.8% of them seen only once. The CDR3 runs to 13 residues. Between the trimmed V and J ends, which lost 6 bases and 7 bases, there was a span of 19 bases. Per the germline V gene, CDR1 is SQVTM and CDR2 is ANQGSEA. This clonotype was sampled from an adult who was a healthcare worker with PCR-confirmed SARS-CoV-2 infection or an uninfected control (not recorded which). The chain couples TRBV29-1 to TRBJ2-7; D might be TRBD2 (6 bases). The sequencing sample was made of whole blood. CDR3 sequence reads: CSVQHTTGVEQYF. The CDR3 coding sequence is TGCAGCGTGCAACATACTACGGGGGTAGAGCAGTACTTC.